This TCR beta chain was captured by sequencing in a study of neurological immune-mediated disorders. The CDR3 is 15 amino acids. The germline V gene has CDR1 SGDLS and CDR2 YYNGEE. V lost 0 bases to trimming and J lost 5 bases, with 14 bases between them. TCRdb reprocessed the 5' RACE reads with MiXCR, giving one entry per CDR3 protein. Of tens of thousands of distinct CDR3 sequences in the sample, under 5% were seen once. This clonotype was observed many times. Unsorted libraries came from 2 million PBMCs stored at -80 °C. The sample was PBMCs. The sequence derives from a man between 25 and 39 years old with multiple sclerosis. The gene calls are TRBV9 and TRBJ1-1, with D maybe TRBD1 (5 bases). The CDR3 loop is CASSVGPGQGTEAFF. The CDR3 DNA sequence: TGTGCCAGCAGCGTAGGGCCAGGGCAAGGGACTGAAGCTTTCTTT.